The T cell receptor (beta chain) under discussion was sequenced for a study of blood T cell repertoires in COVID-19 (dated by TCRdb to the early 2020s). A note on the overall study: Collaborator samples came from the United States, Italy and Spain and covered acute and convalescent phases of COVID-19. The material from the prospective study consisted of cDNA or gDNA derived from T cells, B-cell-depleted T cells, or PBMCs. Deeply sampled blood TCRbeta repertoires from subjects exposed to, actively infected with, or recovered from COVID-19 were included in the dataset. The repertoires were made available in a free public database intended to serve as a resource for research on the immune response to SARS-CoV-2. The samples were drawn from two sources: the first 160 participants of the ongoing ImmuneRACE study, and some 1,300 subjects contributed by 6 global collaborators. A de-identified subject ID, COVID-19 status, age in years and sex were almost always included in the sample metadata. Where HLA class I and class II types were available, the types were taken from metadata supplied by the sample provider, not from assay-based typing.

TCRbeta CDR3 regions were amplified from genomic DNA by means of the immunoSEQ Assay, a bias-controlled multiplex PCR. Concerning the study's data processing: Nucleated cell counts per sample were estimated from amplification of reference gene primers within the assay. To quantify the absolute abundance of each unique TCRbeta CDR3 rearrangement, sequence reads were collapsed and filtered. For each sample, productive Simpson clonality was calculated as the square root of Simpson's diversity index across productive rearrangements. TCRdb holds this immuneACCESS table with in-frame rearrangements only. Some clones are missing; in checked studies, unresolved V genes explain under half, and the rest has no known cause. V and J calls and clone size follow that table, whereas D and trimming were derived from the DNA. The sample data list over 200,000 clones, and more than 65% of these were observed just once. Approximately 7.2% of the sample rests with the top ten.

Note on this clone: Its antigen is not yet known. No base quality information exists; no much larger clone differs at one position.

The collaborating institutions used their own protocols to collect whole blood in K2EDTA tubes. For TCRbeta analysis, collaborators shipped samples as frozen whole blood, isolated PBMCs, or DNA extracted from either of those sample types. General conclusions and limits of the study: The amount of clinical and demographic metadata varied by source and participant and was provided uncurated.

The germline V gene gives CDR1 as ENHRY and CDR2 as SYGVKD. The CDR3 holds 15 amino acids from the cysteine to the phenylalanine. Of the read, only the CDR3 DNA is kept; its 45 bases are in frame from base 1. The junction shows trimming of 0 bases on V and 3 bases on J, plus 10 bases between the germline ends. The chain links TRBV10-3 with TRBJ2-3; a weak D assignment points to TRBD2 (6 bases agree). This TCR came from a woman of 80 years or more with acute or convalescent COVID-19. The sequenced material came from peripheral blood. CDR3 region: CAISESVGGTDTQYF. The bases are TGTGCCATCAGTGAGTCTGTTGGGGGGACAGATACGCAGTATTTT.